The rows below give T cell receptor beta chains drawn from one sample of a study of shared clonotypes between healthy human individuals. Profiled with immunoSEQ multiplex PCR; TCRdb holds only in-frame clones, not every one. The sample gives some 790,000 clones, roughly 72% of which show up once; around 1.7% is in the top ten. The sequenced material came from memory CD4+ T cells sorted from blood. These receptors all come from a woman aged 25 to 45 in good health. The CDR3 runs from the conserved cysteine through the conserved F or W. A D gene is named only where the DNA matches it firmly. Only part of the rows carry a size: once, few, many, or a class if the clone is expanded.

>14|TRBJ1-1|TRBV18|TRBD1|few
CASLGQGRGTEAFF
TGTGCCAGCTTGGGACAGGGAAGAGGCACTGAAGCTTTCTTT
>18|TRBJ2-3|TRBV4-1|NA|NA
CASSQERRSPGLADTQYF
TGCGCCAGCAGCCAAGAACGGCGTAGCCCGGGGTTGGCAGATACGCAGTATTTT
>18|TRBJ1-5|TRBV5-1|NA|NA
CASSLDPREGFDHQPQHF
TGCGCCAGCAGCTTGGATCCCAGGGAAGGGTTCGATCATCAGCCCCAGCATTTT
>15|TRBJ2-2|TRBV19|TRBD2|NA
CASSTTSGHTGELFF
TGTGCCAGTAGCACGACTAGCGGACACACCGGGGAGCTGTTTTTT
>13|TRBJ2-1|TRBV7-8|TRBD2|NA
CASSLNREAEQFF
TGTGCCAGCAGCTTGAATCGGGAGGCTGAGCAGTTCTTC
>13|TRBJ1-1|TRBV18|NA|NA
CASSLDNYTEAFF
TGTGCCAGCTCCCTCGACAACTACACTGAAGCTTTCTTT
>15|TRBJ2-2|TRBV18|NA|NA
CASSPISRNTGELFF
TGTGCCAGCTCACCAATATCGAGAAACACCGGGGAGCTGTTTTTT
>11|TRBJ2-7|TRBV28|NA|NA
CASGVRYEQYF
TGTGCCAGCGGGGTCCGCTACGAGCAGTACTTC
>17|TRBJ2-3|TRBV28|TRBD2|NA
CASSLAASGTHTDTQYF
TGTGCCAGCAGTTTAGCGGCTAGCGGGACCCACACAGATACGCAGTATTTT
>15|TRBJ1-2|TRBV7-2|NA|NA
CASTPTVQVNYGYTF
TGTGCCAGCACCCCCACGGTACAGGTGAACTATGGCTACACCTTC
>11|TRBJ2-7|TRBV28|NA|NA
CASTLGYEQYF
TGTGCCAGCACCCTGGGGTACGAGCAGTACTTC
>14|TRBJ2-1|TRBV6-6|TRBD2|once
CASTGLAGYNEQFF
TGTGCCAGCACTGGACTAGCGGGGTACAATGAGCAGTTCTTC
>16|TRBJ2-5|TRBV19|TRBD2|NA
CASSSGLAVFQETQYF
TGTGCCAGTAGTTCGGGACTAGCGGTATTCCAAGAGACCCAGTACTTC
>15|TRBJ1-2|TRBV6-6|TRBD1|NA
CASSYGGTGGYGYTF
TGTGCCAGCAGTTACGGCGGGACAGGGGGCTATGGCTACACCTTC
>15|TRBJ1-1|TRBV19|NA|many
CASSAWTHQGTEAFF
TGTGCCAGTAGTGCCTGGACTCATCAGGGAACTGAAGCTTTCTTT
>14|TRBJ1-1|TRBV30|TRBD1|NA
CAWSIRGRNTEAFF
TGTGCCTGGAGTATTAGGGGGCGAAACACTGAAGCTTTCTTT
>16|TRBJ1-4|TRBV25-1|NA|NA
CASSEGTGGRGEKLFF
TGTGCCAGCAGTGAGGGGACCGGGGGGCGAGGAGAAAAACTGTTTTTT
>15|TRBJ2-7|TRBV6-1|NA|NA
CASSDDQRLSYEQYF
TGTGCCAGCAGTGACGACCAGCGGCTCTCCTACGAGCAGTACTTC
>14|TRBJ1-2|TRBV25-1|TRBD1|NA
CASSEGGQGYGYTF
TGTGCCAGCAGTGAGGGGGGACAGGGCTATGGCTACACCTTC
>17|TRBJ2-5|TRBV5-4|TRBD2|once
CASSRTTTSGRLETQYF
TGTGCCAGCAGCCGAACTACGACTAGCGGGAGATTAGAGACCCAGTACTTC
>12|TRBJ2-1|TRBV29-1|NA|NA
CSVETFFNEQFF
TGCAGCGTTGAGACATTCTTCAATGAGCAGTTCTTC
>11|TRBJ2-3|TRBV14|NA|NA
CASSHTDTQYF
TGTGCCAGCAGCCATACAGATACGCAGTATTTT
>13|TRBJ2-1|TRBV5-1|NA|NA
CASRALTANEQFF
TGCGCCAGCAGGGCACTCACTGCCAATGAGCAGTTCTTC